This record covers a single TCR beta chain. Its antigen is unknown. This sample was taken from a study of response to subunit inactivated influenza vaccine. V was pared by 6 bases and J by 6 bases, with 13 bases of the junction left unmatched. Germline CDR1 is DFQATT and CDR2 is SNEGSKA (reference sequence). The CDR3 extends over 17 amino acids. Study-wide findings and caveats: Few additional T cells are recruited per seasonal influenza vaccination, authors suggested.

Via MiXCR, TCRdb re-called the RT-PCR reads, giving one row per CDR3 protein. The sample consists of about 800,000 distinct CDR3 sequences, about 20% of them appearing once. The source of this sequence is a middle-aged man who received an inactivated influenza vaccine. The sample in question was PBMCs from blood, obtained 5 days after vaccination. The rearrangement joins TRBV20-1 to TRBJ2-1, with 14 nucleotides matching TRBD2. This CDR3 reads CSAAGTSGRRGVNEQFF. The CDR3 nucleotides read TGCAGTGCCGCCGGGACTAGCGGGAGACGAGGGGTCAATGAGCAGTTCTTC.